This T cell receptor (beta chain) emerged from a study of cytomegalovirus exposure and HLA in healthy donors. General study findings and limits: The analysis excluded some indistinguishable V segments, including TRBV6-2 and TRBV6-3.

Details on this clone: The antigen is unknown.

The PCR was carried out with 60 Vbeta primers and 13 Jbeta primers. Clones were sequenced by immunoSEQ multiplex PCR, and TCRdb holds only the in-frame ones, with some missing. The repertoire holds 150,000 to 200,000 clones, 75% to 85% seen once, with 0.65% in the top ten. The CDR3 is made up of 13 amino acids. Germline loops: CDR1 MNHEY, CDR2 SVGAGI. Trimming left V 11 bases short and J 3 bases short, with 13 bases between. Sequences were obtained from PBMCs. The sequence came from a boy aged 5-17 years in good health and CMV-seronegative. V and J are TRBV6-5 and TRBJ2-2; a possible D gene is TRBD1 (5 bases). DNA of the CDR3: TGTGCCGCTGGGGCCGATGACACCGGGGAGCTGTTTTTT. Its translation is CAAGADDTGELFF.